A selection of T cell receptor beta chains follows, all from one sample in a study of tumor-infiltrating lymphocytes in oesophageal squamous cell carcinoma. Each CDR3 protein is one row after TCRdb ran MiXCR on the PCR reads. The sample gives tens of thousands of distinct CDR3 sequences, about 40% of which show up once; under 30% is in the top ten. The sequencing input was esophageal tumor tissue. The receptors shown here come from a male donor with esophageal squamous cell carcinoma. The CDR3 runs from the conserved cysteine through the conserved F or W. The order of the fields is D gene, V gene, clone size, J gene, CDR3 protein, CDR3 DNA. The D gene is left open where the match is weak. Expanded clones are given a class, and other clones once, few, many or no size at all.

>NA|TRBV11-2|NA|TRBJ2-2
CASRYLMNTGELLF
TGTGCCAGCAGATACTTAATGAACACCGGGGAGCTGTTGTTT
>TRBD1|TRBV5-1|NA|TRBJ1-5
CASSLGDRVERNQPQHF
TGCGCCAGCAGCTTGGGGGACAGGGTGGAACGTAATCAGCCCCAGCATTTT
>NA|TRBV20-1|NA|TRBJ2-4
CSASAGGGLQYF
TGCAGTGCGAGTGCGGGTGGGGGCCTTCAGTACTTC
>NA|TRBV6-1|many|TRBJ1-2
CASRLTVNYGYTF
TGTGCCAGCAGGCTGACAGTTAACTATGGCTACACCTTC
>TRBD2|TRBV7-2|medium-sized|TRBJ2-3
CASSLTASGGYTDTQYF
TGTGCCAGCAGCTTAACCGCTAGCGGGGGGTACACAGATACGCAGTATTTT
>TRBD2|TRBV7-2|few|TRBJ2-5
CASSLALSSGSRETQYF
TGTGCCAGCAGCTTAGCGCTATCTAGCGGGAGTAGGGAGACCCAGTACTTC
>TRBD1|TRBV7-3|many|TRBJ1-2
CASSSTGTGYNGYTF
TGTGCCAGCAGCTCGACCGGGACAGGGTACAATGGCTACACCTTC
>NA|TRBV10-3|many|TRBJ2-7
CAISERLLAYEQYF
TGTGCCATCAGTGAGCGGTTACTTGCCTACGAGCAGTACTTC
>TRBD1|TRBV5-6|NA|TRBJ2-5
CASRTGAGTQYF
TGTGCCAGCAGGACAGGGGCTGGGACCCAGTACTTC
>TRBD2|TRBV4-1|many|TRBJ2-3
CASSQDRGLGISTDTQYF
TGCGCCAGCAGCCAAGACAGGGGACTAGGCATTAGCACAGATACGCAGTATTTT
>NA|TRBV18|NA|TRBJ1-2
CASSRGQDRGYTF
TGTGCCAGCTCACGTGGACAAGATCGAGGCTACACCTTC
>NA|TRBV19|many|TRBJ1-1
CASSIRRRNTEAFF
TGTGCCAGTAGTATCAGACGGAGAAACACTGAAGCTTTCTTT
>NA|TRBV10-3|NA|TRBJ1-5
CAISESSRDQPQHF
TGTGCCATCAGTGAGTCTTCAAGAGATCAGCCCCAGCATTTT
>NA|TRBV6-9|NA|TRBJ1-1
CASSWGLRNTEAFF
TGTGCCAGCAGTTGGGGACTGAGGAACACTGAAGCTTTCTTT
>NA|TRBV19|few|TRBJ1-3
CASSIRSGTNGNTIYF
TGTGCCAGTAGTATTAGATCCGGGACCAATGGAAACACCATATATTTT
>NA|TRBV6-1|NA|TRBJ1-1
CASKGLAGGGSYEQFF
TGTGCCAGCAAAGGACTAGCGGGCGGAGGTTCCTACGAGCAGTTCTTT
>TRBD2|TRBV19|few|TRBJ2-7
CASSPLAGGFYEQYF
TGTGCCAGTAGTCCACTAGCGGGAGGGTTCTATGAGCAGTACTTC
>NA|TRBV7-2|few|TRBJ2-1
CASSLAARRLGNEQFF
TGTGCCAGCAGCTTAGCGGCGAGAAGGCTGGGGAATGAGCAGTTCTTC
>TRBD1|TRBV20-1|few|TRBJ1-1
CSATSGTGETEAFF
TGCAGTGCTACCTCCGGGACAGGGGAAACTGAAGCTTTCTTT
>NA|TRBV23-1|NA|TRBJ2-5
CASSQRETPQETQYF
TGCGCCAGCAGTCAAAGGGAAACTCCCCAAGAGACCCAGTACTTC
>NA|TRBV7-2|NA|TRBJ2-6
CASSLERPGLLSSGANVLTF
TGTGCCAGCAGCTTAGAACGACCGGGACTGTTATCCTCTGGGGCCAACGTCCTGACTTTC
>TRBD2|TRBV19|NA|TRBJ2-3
CASSRGLARADTQYF
TGTGCCAGTAGTCGGGGACTAGCGAGGGCAGATACGCAGTATTTT
>NA|TRBV7-7|many|TRBJ2-1
CASSLFFAGENEQFF
TGTGCTAGCAGCTTATTTTTTGCAGGGGAAAATGAGCAGTTCTTC
>TRBD1|TRBV18|few|TRBJ1-2
CASSPLFGRDRDYGYTF
TGTGCCAGCTCACCCCTCTTTGGGCGGGACAGGGATTATGGCTACACCTTC
>TRBD2|TRBV28|few|TRBJ2-1
CASSLTAGGSYNEQFF
TGTGCCAGCAGTTTAACGGCGGGGGGCTCCTACAATGAGCAGTTCTTC
>NA|TRBV6-6|many|TRBJ2-7
CASSYNPGTAYEQYF
TGTGCCAGCAGTTACAACCCGGGGACTGCCTACGAGCAGTACTTC
>NA|TRBV6-1|NA|TRBJ2-7
CASSLNAYEQYF
TGTGCCAGCAGCCTGAACGCCTACGAGCAGTACTTC
>NA|TRBV7-9|NA|TRBJ2-1
CASSLGVYEQFF
TGTGCCAGCAGCTTAGGAGTCTACGAGCAGTTCTTC
>NA|TRBV6-1|many|TRBJ2-5
CASAQDLGETQYF
TGTGCCAGCGCACAGGACCTGGGGGAGACCCAGTACTTC